This TCR beta chain was sequenced in a study of cytomegalovirus exposure and HLA in healthy donors. Overall study context: Roughly 92 million unique TCRs, all from HLA-typed donors, were included in an early release of the data.

PCR primers comprised 60 Vbeta and 13 Jbeta primers. Produced via immunoSEQ multiplex PCR; TCRdb's table is partial and in-frame only. The table lists hundreds of thousands of clones, roughly 79% of them singletons. Donors had nominal health at sampling but likely had unrecorded immune exposures. General study points: While the bulk of TCR sequences proved rare, some public TCRs turned up in many donors. At a 0.05 false discovery rate, a later analysis found roughly 17,000 TCR beta sequences to be associated with HLA alleles.

A remark on this clone: The target antigen is unknown.

This CDR3 region has 12 residues. CDR1 and CDR2 (germline): ENHRY, SYGVKD. The V and J genes are TRBV10-3 and TRBJ2-5, with D uncertain. The J call may be mistaken, given a closer DNA end match to TRBJ2-7. Source material: PBMCs. The receptor was isolated from a male donor in good health and CMV-seronegative. The CDR3: CAISDNSYEQYF. The CDR3 DNA follows: TGTGCCATCAGTGACAACTCCTACGAGCAGTACTTC.